The sequence of this T cell receptor (beta chain) was determined in a study of T-cell reconstitution after alpha-beta-depleted transplantation in children. Points from the study as a whole: Several patients had high TCRbeta diversity at day 60; it came from surviving recipient T cells and thymic progenitors. About two months after transplant, alpha-beta T cells reportedly came from several hundred expanded graft clones.

This clonotype was picked up many times. No antigen is known for it. V was shortened by 4 bases and J by 4 bases, with 11 bases between the two germline ends. The CDR3 has 15 amino acids. Germline V CDR1 and CDR2: LGHDT, YNNKEL (reference sequence). Unique molecular identifiers were incorporated when the TCRbeta library was constructed. TCRdb called the PCR reads again in MiXCR, with one record for every CDR3 protein. The sample shows 250,000 to 300,000 distinct CDR3 sequences, around 9.1% of them seen only once. The TCR originated in a boy under two years old with acute myeloid leukemia, due to receive a stem cell transplant. Sequenced material: PBMCs, taken before TCRalphabeta/CD19-depleted stem cell transplant. The chain employs TRBV3-1 and TRBJ2-6, with TRBD1 as a possible D gene (6 bases). CDR3 in amino acids: CASSRGQTGANVLTF. CDR3 nucleotides: TGTGCCAGCAGCCGTGGACAGACCGGGGCCAACGTCCTGACTTTC.